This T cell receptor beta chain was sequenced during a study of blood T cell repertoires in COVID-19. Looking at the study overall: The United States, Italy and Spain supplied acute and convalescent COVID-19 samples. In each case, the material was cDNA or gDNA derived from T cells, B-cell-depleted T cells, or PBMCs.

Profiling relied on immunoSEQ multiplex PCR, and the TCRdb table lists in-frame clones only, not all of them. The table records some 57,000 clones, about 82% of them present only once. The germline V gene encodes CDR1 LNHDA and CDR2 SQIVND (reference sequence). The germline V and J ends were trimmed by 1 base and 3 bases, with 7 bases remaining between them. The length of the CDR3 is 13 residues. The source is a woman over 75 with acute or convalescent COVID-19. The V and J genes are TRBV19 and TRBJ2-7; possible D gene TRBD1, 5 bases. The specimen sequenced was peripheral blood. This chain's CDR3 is CASSIGQGYEQYV. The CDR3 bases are TGTGCCAGTAGTATAGGTCAGGGCTACGAGCAGTACGTC.